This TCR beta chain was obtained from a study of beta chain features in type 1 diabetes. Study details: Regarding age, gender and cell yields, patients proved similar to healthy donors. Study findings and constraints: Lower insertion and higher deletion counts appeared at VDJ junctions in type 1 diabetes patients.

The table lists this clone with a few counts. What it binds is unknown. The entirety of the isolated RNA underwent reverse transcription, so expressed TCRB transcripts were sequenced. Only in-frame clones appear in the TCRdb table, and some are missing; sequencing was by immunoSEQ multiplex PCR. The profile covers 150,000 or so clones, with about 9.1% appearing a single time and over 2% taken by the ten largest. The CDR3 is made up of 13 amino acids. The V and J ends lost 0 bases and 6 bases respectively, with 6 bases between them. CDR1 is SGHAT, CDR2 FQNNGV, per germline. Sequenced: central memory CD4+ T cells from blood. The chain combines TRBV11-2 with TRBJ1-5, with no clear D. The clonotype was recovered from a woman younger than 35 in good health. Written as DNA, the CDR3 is TGTGCCAGCAGCTTAGATCGGGGTCAGCCCCAGCATTTT. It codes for CASSLDRGQPQHF.